This T cell receptor beta chain was found in a study of T cell responses to AZD1222 COVID-19 vaccine. Germline V lookup: CDR1 MNHEY, CDR2 SVGAGI. V gave up 6 bases and J gave up 2 bases; unmatched junction bases: 4. The CDR3 loop spans 15 amino acids. Turning to this clone: Its antigen is still unknown. Other DNA sequences within the sample encode an identical CDR3.

Study-wide points: Spike was spanned by vaccine-associated CD4 TCRs, which were dominant at 160-218 and 743-854. Regions left unmutated in variants are reportedly the target of nearly half of spike-specific TCRs. Seropositive AZD1222 recipients at baseline numbered only six or seven.

Repertoires were generated with immunoSEQ multiplex PCR, while TCRdb's copy carries only in-frame clones and drops some. The profile shows 140,000 to 150,000 clones, around 88% of them singletons. Here the sequenced sample was peripheral blood, taken on day 0 of AZD1222 vaccination. The chain links TRBV6-5 to TRBJ1-5; 10 positions match TRBD1. The clonotype was recovered from an adult in good health. The CDR3 nucleotides read TGTGCCAGCAGCCCGGACAGGGGGGGCAATCAGCCCCAGCATTTT. This gives the protein CASSPDRGGNQPQHF.